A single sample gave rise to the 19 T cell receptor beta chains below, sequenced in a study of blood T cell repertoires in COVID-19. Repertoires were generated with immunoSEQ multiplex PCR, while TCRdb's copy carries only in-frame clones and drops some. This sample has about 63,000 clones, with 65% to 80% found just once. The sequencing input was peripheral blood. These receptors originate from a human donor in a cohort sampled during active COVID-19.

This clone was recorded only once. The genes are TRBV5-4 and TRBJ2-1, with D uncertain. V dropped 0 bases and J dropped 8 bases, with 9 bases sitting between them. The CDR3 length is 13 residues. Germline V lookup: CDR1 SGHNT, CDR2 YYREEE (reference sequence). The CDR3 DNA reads TGTGCCAGCAGCTTGGTAGATATCTATGAGCAGTTCTTC. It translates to CASSLVDIYEQFF.

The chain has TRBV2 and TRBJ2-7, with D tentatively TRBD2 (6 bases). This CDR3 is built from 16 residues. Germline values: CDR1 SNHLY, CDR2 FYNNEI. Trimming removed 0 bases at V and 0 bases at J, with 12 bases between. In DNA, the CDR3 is TGTGCCAGCAGTGAAGCCCCTAGCGCCCTCTCCTACGAGCAGTACTTC. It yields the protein CASSEAPSALSYEQYF. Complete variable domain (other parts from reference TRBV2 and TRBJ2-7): EPEVTQTPSHQVTQMGQEVILRCVPISNHLYFYWYRQILGQKVEFLVSFYNNEISEKSEIFDDQFSVERPDGSNFTLKIRSTKLEDSAMYFCASSEAPSALSYEQYFGPGTRLTVT.

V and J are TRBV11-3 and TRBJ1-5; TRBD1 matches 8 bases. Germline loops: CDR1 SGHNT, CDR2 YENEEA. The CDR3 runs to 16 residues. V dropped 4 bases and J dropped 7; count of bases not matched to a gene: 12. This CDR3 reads CASSSSRTGRFQPQHF. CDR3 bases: TGTGCCAGCAGCTCCTCTCGGACAGGGCGGTTCCAGCCCCAGCATTTT.

CDR3 in DNA: TGTGCCAGCAGTGAACCGGGGGCGGGGGCTGGAAACACCATATATTTT. Residues: CASSEPGAGAGNTIYF. The rearrangement uses TRBV25-1 and TRBJ1-3; perhaps TRBD1 as D (6 bases). This CDR3 has 16 amino acids. Trimming removed 2 bases from V and 2 bases from J, with 13 bases in between. The germline V gene encodes CDR1 MGHDK and CDR2 SYGVNS.

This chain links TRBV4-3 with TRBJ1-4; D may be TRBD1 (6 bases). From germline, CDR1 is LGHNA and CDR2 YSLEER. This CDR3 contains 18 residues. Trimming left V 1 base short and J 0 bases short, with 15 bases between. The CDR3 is CASSQVWDTYATNEKLFF. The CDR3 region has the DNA TGCGCCAGCAGCCAAGTATGGGACACCTATGCAACTAATGAAAAACTGTTTTTT.

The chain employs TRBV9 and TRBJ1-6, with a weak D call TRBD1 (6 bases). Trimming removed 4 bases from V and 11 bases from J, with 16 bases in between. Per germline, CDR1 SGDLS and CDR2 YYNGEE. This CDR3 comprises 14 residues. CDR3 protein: CASSPDRNRTPLHF. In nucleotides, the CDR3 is TGTGCCAGCAGCCCCGACAGGAACAGGACACCCCTCCACTTT.

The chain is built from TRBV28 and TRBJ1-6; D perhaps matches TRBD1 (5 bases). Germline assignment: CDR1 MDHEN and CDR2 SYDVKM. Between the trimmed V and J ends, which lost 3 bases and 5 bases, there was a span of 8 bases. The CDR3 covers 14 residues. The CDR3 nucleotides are TGTGCCAGCAGTTTGGAGGGGAATAATTCACCCCTCCACTTT. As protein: CASSLEGNNSPLHF.

The CDR3 coding sequence is TGTGCCAGCAGTTTAATCTACGGGGGGTCCTACAATGAGCAGTTCTTC. It specifies CASSLIYGGSYNEQFF. The V and J genes are TRBV27 and TRBJ2-1; 7 bases are a match to TRBD2. The CDR3 contains 16 residues. Germline CDR1 MNHEY, CDR2 SMNVEV (reference sequence). Losses at the gene ends were 2 bases for V and 1 base for J; bases not matched to a gene: 5.

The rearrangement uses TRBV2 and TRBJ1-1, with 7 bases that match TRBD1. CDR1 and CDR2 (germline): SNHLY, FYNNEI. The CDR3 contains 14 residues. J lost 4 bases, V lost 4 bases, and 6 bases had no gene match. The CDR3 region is CASSVNRGVTEAFF. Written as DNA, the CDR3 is TGTGCCAGCAGTGTCAACAGGGGTGTCACTGAAGCTTTCTTT.

The CDR3 spells CATRGPSGSNEQFF. DNA of the CDR3: TGTGCCACCAGGGGCCCTAGCGGGAGCAATGAGCAGTTCTTC. The chain employs TRBV24-1 and TRBJ2-1, with 10 nucleotides matching TRBD2. Unmatched junction bases numbered 5, after V lost 7 bases and J lost 6 bases. The CDR3 runs 14 residues. Germline loops: CDR1 KGHDR, CDR2 SFDVKD.

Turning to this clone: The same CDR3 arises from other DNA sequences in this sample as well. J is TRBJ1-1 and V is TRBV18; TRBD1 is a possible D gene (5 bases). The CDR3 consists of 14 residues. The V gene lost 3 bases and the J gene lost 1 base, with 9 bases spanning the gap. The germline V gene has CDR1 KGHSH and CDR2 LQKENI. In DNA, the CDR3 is TGTGCCAGCTCACCGCAGGGCGGGAACACTGAAGCTTTCTTT. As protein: CASSPQGGNTEAFF.

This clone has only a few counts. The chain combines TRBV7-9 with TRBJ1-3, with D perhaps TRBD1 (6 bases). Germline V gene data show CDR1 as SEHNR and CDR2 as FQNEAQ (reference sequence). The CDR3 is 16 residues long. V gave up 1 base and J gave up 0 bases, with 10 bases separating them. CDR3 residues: CASSLGQVYSGNTIYF. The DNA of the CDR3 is TGTGCCAGCAGCTTAGGACAGGTCTACTCTGGAAACACCATATATTTT. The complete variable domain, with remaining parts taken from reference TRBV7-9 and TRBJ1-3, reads DTGVSQNPRHKITKRGQNVTFRCDPISEHNRLYWYRQTLGQGPEFLTYFQNEAQLEKSRLLSDRFSAERPKGSFSTLEIQRTEQGDSAMYLCASSLGQVYSGNTIYFGEGSWLTVV.

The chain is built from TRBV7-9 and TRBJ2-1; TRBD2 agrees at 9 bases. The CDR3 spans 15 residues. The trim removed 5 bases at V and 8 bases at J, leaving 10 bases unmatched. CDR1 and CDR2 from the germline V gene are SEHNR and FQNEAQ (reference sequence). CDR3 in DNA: TGTGCCAGCAGCCCACCGACTAGCGGAGTATATGAGCAGTTCTTC. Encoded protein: CASSPPTSGVYEQFF.

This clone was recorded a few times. This CDR3 reads CASSTQGRSNQPQHF. The CDR3 DNA reads as TGTGCCAGCAGTACACAGGGGCGAAGCAATCAGCCCCAGCATTTT. The rearrangement links TRBV6-2 or TRBV6-3 to TRBJ1-5; 7 bases align to TRBD1. CDR1 and CDR2 (germline): MNHEY, SVGEGT. V lost 5 bases to trimming and J lost 1 base; unmatched junction nucleotides: 5. CDR3 length: 15 residues.

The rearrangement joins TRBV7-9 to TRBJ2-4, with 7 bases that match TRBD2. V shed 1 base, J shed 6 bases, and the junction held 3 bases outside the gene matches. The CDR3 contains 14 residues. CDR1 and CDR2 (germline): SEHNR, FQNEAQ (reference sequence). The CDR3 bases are TGTGCCAGCAGCTTAGTTGCGGGAGCAAACATTCAGTACTTC. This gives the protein CASSLVAGANIQYF.

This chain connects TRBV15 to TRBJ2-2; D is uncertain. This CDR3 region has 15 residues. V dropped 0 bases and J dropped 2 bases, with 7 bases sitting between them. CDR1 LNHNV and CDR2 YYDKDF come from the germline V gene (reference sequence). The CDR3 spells CATSRDYRNTGELFF. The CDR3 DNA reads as TGTGCCACCAGCAGAGACTATAGAAACACCGGGGAGCTGTTTTTT.

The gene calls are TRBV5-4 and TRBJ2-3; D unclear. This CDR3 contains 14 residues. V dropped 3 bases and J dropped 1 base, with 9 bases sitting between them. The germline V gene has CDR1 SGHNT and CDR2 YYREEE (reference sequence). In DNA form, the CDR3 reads TGTGCCAGCAGCTCCCCGAGTGGCACAGATACGCAGTATTTT. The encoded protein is CASSSPSGTDTQYF.

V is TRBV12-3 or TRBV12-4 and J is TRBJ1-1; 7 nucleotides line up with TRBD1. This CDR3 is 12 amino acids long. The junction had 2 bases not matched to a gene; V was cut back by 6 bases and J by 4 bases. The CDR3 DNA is TGTGCCAGCAGAAGGGGGCGCACTGAAGCTTTCTTT. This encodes CASRRGRTEAFF.

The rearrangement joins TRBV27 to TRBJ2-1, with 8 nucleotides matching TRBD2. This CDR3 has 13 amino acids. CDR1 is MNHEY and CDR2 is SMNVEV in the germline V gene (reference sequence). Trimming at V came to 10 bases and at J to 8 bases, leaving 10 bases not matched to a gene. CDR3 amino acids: CATSRLAGDEQFF. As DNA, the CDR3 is TGTGCCACCTCGCGGCTAGCGGGCGATGAGCAGTTCTTC.